This TCR beta chain originates from a study of T cell changes during pregnancy in multiple sclerosis. This CDR3 is built from 15 residues. Trimming took off 0 bases at V and 0 bases at J, with 6 bases between the two ends. Germline V gene data show CDR1 as LNHDA and CDR2 as SQIVND (reference sequence). Sequencing used immunoSEQ multiplex PCR; TCRdb keeps in-frame clones, though not all of them. The data contain about 49,000 clones, nearly 95% of them seen just once; the ten biggest clones take up around 0.9%. The V gene is TRBV19, the J gene TRBJ1-5; the D gene is possibly TRBD1 (6 bases). The clonotype comes from a female donor with multiple sclerosis, enrolled in a pregnancy study. This material consisted of peripheral blood, taken after pregnancy. CDR3 in DNA: TGTGCCAGTAGTATAGAGGGGGCTAGCAATCAGCCCCAGCATTTT. This sequence encodes CASSIEGASNQPQHF.